One and the same sample provided the 17 T cell receptor beta chains below, sequenced in a study of T cells after yellow fever vaccination. TCRdb redid the calling of the 5' RACE reads with MiXCR, one entry per CDR3 protein. The sample has some 120,000 distinct CDR3 sequences, nearly 7.5% seen once. The sample here was CD4+ T cells sorted from PBMCs, taken roughly 10 days after the first yellow fever vaccination. All receptors derive from a man aged 18 to 35 who received the YFV17D yellow fever vaccine.

This clonotype was recorded at least ten times. The rearrangement uses TRBV7-3 and TRBJ2-3; perhaps TRBD2 as D (5 bases). CDR3 length equals 13 residues. Germline values: CDR1 SGHTA, CDR2 FQGTGA. The V and J ends lost 1 base and 4 bases respectively, with 6 bases between them. CDR3 in amino acids: CASSLNSADTQYF. CDR3 nucleotide sequence: TGTGCCAGCAGCTTAAATAGCGCAGATACGCAGTATTTT.

In regard to this clonotype: Possible read error: a much larger clone is one base away. The V gene is TRBV2, the J gene TRBJ1-5; D is unresolved. The CDR3 runs to 12 residues. In germline, CDR1 is SNHLY, CDR2 FYNNEI. The CDR3 is CASSIDNQAQHF. As DNA, the CDR3 is TGTGCCAGCAGTATTGACAATCAGGCCCAGCATTTT.

This clonotype was counted at least ten times. The chain is built from TRBV5-1 and TRBJ2-3, with 8 bases matching TRBD2. This CDR3 is built from 14 residues. The trim removed 2 bases at V and 6 bases at J, leaving 5 bases unmatched. In germline, CDR1 is SGHRS, CDR2 YFSETQ. This CDR3 reads CASSFLAGGDTQYF. CDR3 sequence (DNA): TGCGCCAGCAGCTTCCTAGCGGGTGGGGATACGCAGTATTTT.

This clonotype was found many times. This chain joins TRBV5-1 and TRBJ2-5; D is perhaps TRBD1 or TRBD2 (5 bases each). The CDR3 sequence is 13 residues long. Germline V CDR1 and CDR2: SGHRS, YFSETQ. V was clipped by 3 bases and J by 3 bases, with 9 bases between them. CDR3 loop: CASSWGTEETQYF. The CDR3 bases are TGCGCCAGCAGCTGGGGGACGGAAGAGACCCAGTACTTC.

At least ten counts were recorded for this clonotype. The rearrangement links TRBV7-8 to TRBJ2-7, with TRBD1 identical over 7 bases. Germline trimming cut 5 bases from V and 2 bases from J; bases unmatched to any gene: 9. Germline assignment: CDR1 SGHVS and CDR2 FQNEAQ. This CDR3 spans 15 amino acids. As DNA, the CDR3 is TGTGCCAGCAGCCCCGTGGGCAGGGGGACCTACGAGCAGTACTTC. Translating it yields CASSPVGRGTYEQYF.

This clonotype was detected only a few times. The rearrangement joins TRBV18 to TRBJ2-1; unclear D gene. The V and J ends lost 3 bases and 7 bases respectively, with 10 bases between them. Germline values: CDR1 KGHSH, CDR2 LQKENI. CDR3 length: 13 residues. This chain's CDR3 is CASSPLEVNEQFF. The CDR3 DNA is TGTGCCAGCTCACCCCTCGAAGTAAATGAGCAGTTCTTC.

This clonotype was seen many times. The chain uses TRBV7-9 and TRBJ2-7; D remains unclear. V was shortened by 5 bases and J by 2 bases, with 10 bases between the two germline ends. From germline, CDR1 is SEHNR and CDR2 FQNEAQ (reference sequence). This CDR3 is built from 13 residues. The CDR3 sequence: CASSKRSPYEQYF. CDR3 DNA: TGTGCCAGCAGCAAACGTTCGCCCTACGAGCAGTACTTC.

This clonotype was counted ten times or more. The V and J genes are TRBV4-3 and TRBJ2-2; TRBD2 agrees at 11 bases. The CDR3 runs to 17 residues. The J segment lost 1 base and the V segment lost 4 bases, leaving 5 bases of the junction unmatched. Germline V gives CDR1 LGHNA, CDR2 YSLEER. DNA of the CDR3: TGCGCCAGCAGCCGTATGACTAGCGGGGAGAACACCGGGGAGCTGTTTTTT. It encodes CASSRMTSGENTGELFF.

This clonotype was observed many times. The V call is TRBV11-1, the J call TRBJ2-1; 9 nucleotides match TRBD2. J gave up 9 bases and V 8 bases, and 14 bases lay outside the gene matches. CDR3 length equals 15 residues. CDR1 and CDR2 (germline): SGHAT, FQDESV (reference sequence). CDR3 region: CASRRGSGGGSEQFF. The CDR3 region has the DNA TGTGCCAGCCGCCGCGGTAGCGGGGGAGGAAGTGAGCAGTTCTTC.

The chain couples TRBV5-1 to TRBJ1-6, with no clear D. This CDR3 spans 15 amino acids. The germline V and J ends were trimmed by 0 bases and 7 bases, with 11 bases remaining between them. CDR1 is SGHRS and CDR2 is YFSETQ in the germline V gene. CDR3 sequence (DNA): TGCGCCAGCAGCTTGGTGAGCGCTGCCAATTCACCCCTCCACTTT. Amino acid sequence: CASSLVSAANSPLHF.

This clonotype has more than one count but fewer than ten. The rearrangement uses TRBV19 and TRBJ2-1; D gene ambiguous. Germline V CDR1 and CDR2: LNHDA, SQIVND (reference sequence). V was shortened by 3 bases and J by 7 bases, with 19 bases between the two germline ends. This CDR3 contains 16 residues. The CDR3 here is CASSISSSLDRNEQFF. The CDR3 nucleotides are TGTGCCAGTAGTATTTCGAGCAGCCTTGATAGAAATGAGCAGTTCTTC. The full variable domain, completed using reference TRBV19 and TRBJ2-1, is DGGITQSPKYLFRKEGQNVTLSCEQNLNHDAMYWYRQDPGQGLRLIYYSQIVNDFQKGDIAEGYSVSREKKESFPLTVTSAQKNPTAFYLCASSISSSLDRNEQFFGPGTRLTVL.

This clonotype showed up many times. The J gene is TRBJ1-5, the V gene TRBV27; D ambiguous. The CDR3 loop spans 13 amino acids. The germline CDR1 and CDR2 sequences are MNHEY and SMNVEV (reference sequence). Between the trimmed V and J ends, which lost 3 bases and 4 bases, there was a span of 7 bases. CDR3 sequence: CASSFRVNQPQHF. The CDR3 DNA follows: TGTGCCAGCAGTTTTCGGGTTAATCAGCCCCAGCATTTT.

This clonotype was counted at least ten times. The V and J genes are TRBV4-3 and TRBJ2-4; no clear D gene. The germline CDR1 and CDR2 sequences are LGHNA and YSLEER. The CDR3 consists of 16 residues. V dropped 0 bases and J dropped 0 bases, with 9 bases sitting between them. CDR3 protein: CASSQESSRAKNIQYF. DNA for the CDR3: TGCGCCAGCAGCCAAGAGAGCTCGAGAGCCAAAAACATTCAGTACTTC.

This clonotype has a count of ten or more. The genes are TRBV12-3 or TRBV12-4 and TRBJ2-5; 13 nucleotides line up with TRBD2. The V and J ends lost 7 bases and 5 bases, in that order; junction bases with no gene match: 4. The CDR3 has 14 amino acids. The CDR3 loop is CASTTSGGAETQYF. CDR3 bases: TGTGCCAGCACCACTAGCGGGGGGGCCGAGACCCAGTACTTC.

This chain links TRBV5-1 with TRBJ1-1, with D perhaps TRBD1 (6 bases). The germline CDR1 and CDR2 sequences are SGHRS and YFSETQ. The CDR3 is made up of 15 amino acids. Trimming took 4 bases from V and 1 from J, leaving 14 bases between them. The CDR3, as DNA: TGCGCCAGCAGCGTTGGGGGGGGCGGGAACACTGAAGCTTTCTTT. It yields the protein CASSVGGGGNTEAFF.

This clonotype was picked up many times. The V call is TRBV11-1, the J call TRBJ2-4; 10 bases match TRBD1. The CDR3 has 19 residues. Germline CDR1 reads SGHAT; CDR2 reads FQDESV (reference sequence). The junction had 13 bases not matched to a gene; V was cut back by 5 bases and J by 0 bases. The DNA for the CDR3 is TGTGCCAGCAGCCAGCCGGGACAGGGGATTTCTCTAGCCAAAAACATTCAGTACTTC. Translated, it gives CASSQPGQGISLAKNIQYF.

This clonotype was detected many times. The gene calls are TRBV7-3 and TRBJ2-5; D not resolved. CDR1 is SGHTA, CDR2 FQGTGA, per germline. V was clipped by 1 base and J by 4 bases, with 10 bases between them. CDR3 size: 14 residues. The CDR3 DNA reads TGTGCCAGCAGCTTAAGTCGGTGGGGAGAGACCCAGTACTTC. This sequence encodes CASSLSRWGETQYF.